The 20 T cell receptor delta chains below all came from one sample that was sequenced in a study of Vδ1+ human thymocytes. Notes on the study in general: Thymic TRG and TRD repertoires appeared highly polyclonal, with Gaussian CDR3 length distributions.

RNA was extracted from the cells and then reverse transcribed. The CDR3 regions were amplified by multiplex PCR from V-gene primers to a constant-region primer. TCRdb made new clone calls on the multiplex PCR reads using CATT. The data contain about 55,000 delta-chain clones, approximately 15% of them singletons. The antigens of these receptors remain unknown. The sequenced sample consisted of Vdelta1+ gamma-delta thymocytes from the thymus. Subset indicated: FACS-sorted CD3+ TCRalphabeta- TCRVdelta1+ TCRVdelta2- thymocytes. The source of these receptors is a boy under two years old who had congenital heart surgery.

This clone was found a few times. The junction does not match germline at one end; this may be a read error. The chain employs TRDV1 and TRDJ1; D call uncertain. Germline values: CDR1 TSWWSYY, CDR2 QGS. The CDR3 is made up of 17 amino acids. CDR3 residues: CALGELPLWIAGDRLIF. The CDR3, as DNA: TGTGCTCTTGGGGAACTCCCCCTATGGATCGCTGGTGATAGACTCATCTTT.

The rearrangement joins TRDV1 to TRDJ1; possibly TRDD2 or TRDD3 for D (7 bases each). Looked up from germline, CDR1 is TSWWSYY and CDR2 is QGS. This CDR3 is built from 19 residues. V lost 1 base to trimming and J lost 4 bases, with 25 bases between them. CDR3 in amino acids: CALGEPPSFRTGDRDKLIF. The CDR3 DNA is TGTGCTCTTGGGGAACCCCCTTCCTTCCGTACTGGGGATCGCGATAAACTCATCTTT.

This clone appeared a few times. At one boundary the junction diverges from the germline segment, which might be a read error. The chain uses TRDV1 and TRDJ1; the D gene is possibly TRDD3 (5 bases). The CDR3 contains 16 residues. Germline V gene lookup returns CDR1 TSWWSYY and CDR2 QGS. DNA of the CDR3: TGTGCTTTTGGGGAACTCCCGGGACTGTACACCGATAAACTCATCTTT. This codes for CAFGELPGLYTDKLIF.

The V call is TRDV1, the J call TRDJ1; TRDD3 agrees at 12 bases. V shed 7 bases and J 3 bases; nucleotides not matched to a gene: 21. This CDR3 has 20 residues. The germline V gene has CDR1 TSWWSYY and CDR2 QGS. CDR3 residues: CALEPGYVGTGGYRADKLIF. In DNA, the CDR3 is TGTGCTCTTGAACCGGGCTACGTTGGGACTGGGGGATACCGGGCCGATAAACTCATCTTT.

The sample holds a few counts of this clone. The chain is built from TRDV1 and TRDJ1, with TRDD3 matching 7 bases. V shed 2 bases and J 5 bases; nucleotides not matched to a gene: 20. There are 19 residues in the CDR3. Germline CDR1 TSWWSYY, CDR2 QGS. Here the CDR3 reads CALGELSSYGTGIRDKLIF. CDR3 bases: TGTGCTCTTGGGGAATTGAGTTCGTACGGTACGGGGATAAGGGATAAACTCATCTTT.

This clone was observed a handful of times. This chain links TRDV1 with TRDJ1; 13 nucleotides agree with TRDD3. The CDR3 extends over 22 amino acids. The germline CDR1 and CDR2 sequences are TSWWSYY and QGS. V lost 3 bases and J lost 1; bases outside the gene matches: 20. Here the CDR3 DNA reads TGTGCTCTTGGGGAGCCTTCCCTAAGGGGAACTGGGGGATACGAAAGCACCGATAAACTCATCTTT. Residues: CALGEPSLRGTGGYESTDKLIF.

The gene calls are TRAV29/DV5 and TRDJ1; TRDD3 agrees at 12 bases. Germline V gene lookup returns CDR1 NSMFDY and CDR2 ISSIKDK. CDR3 length: 25 residues. The V and J ends lost 4 bases and 1 base, in that order; junction bases with no gene match: 35. The CDR3 reads CAASRVSYQLLLGDTAPLSTDKLIF. The CDR3 DNA reads TGTGCAGCATCGAGGGTTTCCTACCAACTTTTACTGGGGGATACCGCTCCCCTGAGCACCGATAAACTCATCTTT. The full variable domain, rest sourced from reference TRAV29/DV5 and TRDJ1, is DQQVKQNSPSLSVQEGRISILNCDYTNSMFDYFLWYKKYPAEGPTFLISISSIKDKNEDGRFTVFLNKSAKHLSLHIVPSQPGDSAVYFCAASRVSYQLLLGDTAPLSTDKLIFGKGTRVTVEP.

This clone was seen a few times. The rearrangement uses TRDV1 and TRDJ1; 9 bases match TRDD3. Germline CDR1 and CDR2: TSWWSYY and QGS. This CDR3 has 15 amino acids. Trimming at V came to 2 bases and at J to 4 bases, leaving 5 bases not matched to a gene. CDR3 bases: TGTGCTCTTGGGGAAGCGACTGGGGGAGACGATAAACTCATCTTT. It codes for CALGEATGGDDKLIF.

There are a few counts of this clone. This chain links TRDV1 with TRDJ1; the match to TRDD3 covers 10 bases. The germline V gene has CDR1 TSWWSYY and CDR2 QGS. After removal of 2 bases from V and 0 bases from J, the junction contained 18 bases not matched to a gene. CDR3 length: 21 amino acids. In nucleotides, the CDR3 is TGTGCTCTTGGGGAAAGTCACTTACTGGGGGATTCCTCCCCGTACACCGATAAACTCATCTTT. It is translated as CALGESHLLGDSSPYTDKLIF.

This rearrangement joins TRDV1 to TRDJ1; tentatively, D is TRDD2 or TRDD3 (8 bases each). V lost 0 bases, J lost 0 bases, and 29 bases lay in between. CDR3 length equals 22 residues. From germline, CDR1 is TSWWSYY and CDR2 QGS. DNA of the CDR3: TGTGCTCTTGGGGAACTTGAACTTCCTACAAGCTGGGGATACCCTGACACCGATAAACTCATCTTT. Its protein is CALGELELPTSWGYPDTDKLIF.

This clone was counted a few times. The chain combines TRDV1 with TRDJ1; unclear D gene. There are 11 residues in the CDR3. With 3 bases removed from V and 6 bases from J, the gap between germline ends came to 5 bases. Germline V gives CDR1 TSWWSYY, CDR2 QGS. Here the CDR3 DNA reads TGTGCTCTTGGGGACCTTTATAAACTCATCTTT. This encodes CALGDLYKLIF.

A few counts support this clone. The chain joins TRDV1 to TRDJ1; tentatively, D is TRDD2 (5 bases). CDR1 and CDR2 (germline): TSWWSYY, QGS. V was pared by 5 bases and J by 0 bases, with 25 bases between. The CDR3 is 19 amino acids. The CDR3 sequence is CALGPRFLSFNLYTDKLIF. CDR3 nucleotides: TGTGCTCTTGGGCCACGTTTTCTTTCCTTTAACTTGTACACCGATAAACTCATCTTT.

The table lists this clone with a few counts. This sequence joins TRDV1 and TRDJ1, with D tentatively TRDD2 (5 bases). Germline V gene lookup returns CDR1 TSWWSYY and CDR2 QGS. The length of the CDR3 is 17 residues. V was shortened by 0 bases and J by 0 bases, with 14 bases between the two germline ends. CDR3 sequence reads: CALGELEGSSYTDKLIF. CDR3 coding DNA: TGTGCTCTTGGGGAACTCGAAGGAAGTTCCTACACCGATAAACTCATCTTT.

J is TRDJ1 and V is TRDV2; 8 nucleotides match TRDD3. The CDR3 is 22 residues long. Germline V gene data show CDR1 as GEAIGNYY and CDR2 as EKD. V shed 0 bases, J shed 0 bases, and the junction held 23 bases outside the gene matches. CDR3 residues: CACDTGPSGGGGSFQYTDKLIF. The CDR3 DNA reads TGTGCCTGTGACACCGGACCGTCCGGGGGTGGGGGATCCTTCCAGTACACCGATAAACTCATCTTT.

As for this clone: A read error may explain this, as a much larger clone is one base away. The same CDR3 arises from other DNA sequences in this sample as well. This chain uses TRDV2 with TRDJ1, with TRDD3 matching 13 bases. The CDR3 has 24 residues. Germline V gene lookup returns CDR1 GEAIGNYY and CDR2 EKD. Unmatched junction bases numbered 27, after V lost 3 bases and J lost 0 bases. This chain's CDR3 is CACDSFLRGYWGIRGWGDTDKLIF. CDR3 nucleotides: TGTGCCTGTGACTCCTTCCTACGAGGATACTGGGGGATACGCGGGTGGGGCGACACCGATAAACTCATCTTT.

The chain employs TRDV1 and TRDJ1, with unresolved D. Germline V lookup: CDR1 TSWWSYY, CDR2 QGS. The V end was cut by 3 bases, the J end by 0 bases, with 11 bases between. This CDR3 comprises 15 residues. The CDR3 here is CALGDPIGDTDKLIF. The CDR3 bases are TGTGCTCTTGGGGACCCCATCGGGGACACCGATAAACTCATCTTT.

This clone occurred a few times. J is TRDJ1 and V is TRDV1, with D possibly being TRDD3 (6 bases). Germline V lookup: CDR1 TSWWSYY, CDR2 QGS. The V end lost 0 bases, the J end lost 3 bases, and 32 bases lay between the germline ends. The CDR3 consists of 22 residues. The CDR3 protein is CALGELESSRPTGKRKADKLIF. The CDR3 nucleotides are TGTGCTCTTGGGGAACTAGAGAGTTCCCGCCCTACTGGGAAACGGAAAGCCGATAAACTCATCTTT.

The J gene is TRDJ1, the V gene TRDV1; TRDD3 aligns across 12 bases. Germline-derived CDR1 and CDR2 are TSWWSYY and QGS. J lost 0 bases, V lost 7 bases, and 27 bases had no gene match. This CDR3 has 23 amino acids. The DNA of the CDR3 is TGTGCTCTTGCGGAGGGGCTACTGGGGGATACAGCGACGCTCCGTAGATACACCGATAAACTCATCTTT. Its translation: CALAEGLLGDTATLRRYTDKLIF.

The chain couples TRDV2 to TRDJ1; 13 bases match TRDD3. Germline values: CDR1 GEAIGNYY, CDR2 EKD. The junction had 10 bases not matched to a gene; V was cut back by 3 bases and J by 7 bases. The CDR3 runs 16 residues. CDR3 coding DNA: TGTGCCTGTGACGGCCCTATACTGGGGGATACGCCTAAACTCATCTTT. Amino acid sequence: CACDGPILGDTPKLIF.

The gene calls are TRDV1 and TRDJ1, with 10 bases that match TRDD3. V shed 3 bases, J shed 1 base, and the junction held 17 bases outside the gene matches. The germline CDR1 and CDR2 sequences are TSWWSYY and QGS. The CDR3 runs to 20 residues. This CDR3 reads CALGEGITRAYWGITDKLIF. CDR3 bases: TGTGCTCTTGGGGAGGGTATCACGAGGGCATACTGGGGGATCACCGATAAACTCATCTTT.